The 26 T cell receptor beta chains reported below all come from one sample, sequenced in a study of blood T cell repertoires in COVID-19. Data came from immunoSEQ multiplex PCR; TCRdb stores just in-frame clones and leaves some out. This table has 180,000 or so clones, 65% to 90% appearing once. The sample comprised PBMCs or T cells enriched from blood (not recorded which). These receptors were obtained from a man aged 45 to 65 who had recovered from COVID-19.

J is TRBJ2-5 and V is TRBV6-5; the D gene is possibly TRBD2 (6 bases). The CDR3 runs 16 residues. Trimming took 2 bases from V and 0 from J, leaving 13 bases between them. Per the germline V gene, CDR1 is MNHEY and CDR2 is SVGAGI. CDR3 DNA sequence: TGTGCCAGCAGTTACCCCCGGGGGACCAACCAAGAGACCCAGTACTTC. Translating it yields CASSYPRGTNQETQYF.

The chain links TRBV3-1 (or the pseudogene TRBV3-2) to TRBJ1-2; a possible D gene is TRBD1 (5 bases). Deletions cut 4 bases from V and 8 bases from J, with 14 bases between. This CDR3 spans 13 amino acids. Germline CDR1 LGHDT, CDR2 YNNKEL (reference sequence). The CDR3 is CASSPAGRPGYTF. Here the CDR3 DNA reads TGTGCCAGCAGCCCGGCAGGGCGGCCAGGCTACACCTTC.

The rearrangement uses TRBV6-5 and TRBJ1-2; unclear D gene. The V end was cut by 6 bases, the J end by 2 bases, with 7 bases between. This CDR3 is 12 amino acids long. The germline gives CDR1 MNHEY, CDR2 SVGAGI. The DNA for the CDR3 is TGTGCCAGCAGCCACGGGAACTATGGCTACACCTTC. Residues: CASSHGNYGYTF.

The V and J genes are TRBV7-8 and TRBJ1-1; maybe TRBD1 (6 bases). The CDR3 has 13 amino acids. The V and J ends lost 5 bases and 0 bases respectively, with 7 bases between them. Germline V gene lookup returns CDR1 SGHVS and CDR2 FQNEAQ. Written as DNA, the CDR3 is TGTGCCAGCAGCACAGGGTTGAACACTGAAGCTTTCTTT. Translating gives CASSTGLNTEAFF.

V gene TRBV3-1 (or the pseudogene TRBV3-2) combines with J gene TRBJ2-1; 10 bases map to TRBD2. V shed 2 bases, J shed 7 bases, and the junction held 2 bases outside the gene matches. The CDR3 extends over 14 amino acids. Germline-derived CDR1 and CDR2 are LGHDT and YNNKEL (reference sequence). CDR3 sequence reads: CASSQSGGGNEQFF. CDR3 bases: TGTGCCAGCAGCCAAAGCGGGGGGGGTAATGAGCAGTTCTTC.

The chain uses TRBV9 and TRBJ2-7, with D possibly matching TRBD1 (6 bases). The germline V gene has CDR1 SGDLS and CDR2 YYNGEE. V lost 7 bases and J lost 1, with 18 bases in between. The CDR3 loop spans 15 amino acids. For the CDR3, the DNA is TGTGCCAGCGGACGGCAGGGGTCCTCGTCCTACGAGCAGTACTTC. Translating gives CASGRQGSSSYEQYF.

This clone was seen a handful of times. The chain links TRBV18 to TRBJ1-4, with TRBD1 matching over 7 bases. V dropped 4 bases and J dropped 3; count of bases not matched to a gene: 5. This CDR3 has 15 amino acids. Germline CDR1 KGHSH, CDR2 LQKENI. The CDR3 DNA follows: TGTGCCAGCTCACATACAGGGGAAGCTAATGAAAAACTGTTTTTT. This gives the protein CASSHTGEANEKLFF. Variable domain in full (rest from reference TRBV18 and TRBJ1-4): NAGVMQNPRHLVRRRGQEARLRCSPMKGHSHVYWYRQLPEEGLKFMVYLQKENIIDESGMPKERFSAEFPKEGPSILRIQQVVRGDSAAYFCASSHTGEANEKLFFGSGTQLSVL.

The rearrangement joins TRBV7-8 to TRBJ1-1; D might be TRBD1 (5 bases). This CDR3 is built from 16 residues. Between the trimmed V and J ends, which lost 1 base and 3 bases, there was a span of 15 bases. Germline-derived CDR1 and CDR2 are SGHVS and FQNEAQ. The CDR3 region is CASSLGSGVGDTEAFF. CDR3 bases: TGTGCCAGCAGCTTAGGCTCGGGGGTGGGAGACACTGAAGCTTTCTTT.

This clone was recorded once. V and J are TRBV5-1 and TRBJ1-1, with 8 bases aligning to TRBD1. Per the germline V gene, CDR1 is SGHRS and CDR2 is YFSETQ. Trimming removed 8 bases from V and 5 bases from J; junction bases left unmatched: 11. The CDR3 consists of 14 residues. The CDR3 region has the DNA TGCGCCAGTCGAAGGCAGGGGGCGAGAACTGAAGCTTTCTTT. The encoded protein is CASRRQGARTEAFF.

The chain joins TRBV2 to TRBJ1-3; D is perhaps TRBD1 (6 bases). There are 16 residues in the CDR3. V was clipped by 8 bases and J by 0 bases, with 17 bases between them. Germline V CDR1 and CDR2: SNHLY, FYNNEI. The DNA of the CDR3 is TGTGCCAGCCACAAACGTCAGGGGAGCTCTGGAAACACCATATATTTT. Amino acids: CASHKRQGSSGNTIYF.

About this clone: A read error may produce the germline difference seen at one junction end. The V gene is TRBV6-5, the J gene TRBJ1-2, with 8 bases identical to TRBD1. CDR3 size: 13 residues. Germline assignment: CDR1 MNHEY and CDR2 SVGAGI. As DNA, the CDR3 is TGTGCCAGCAGTAAACAGGACAGGGCGAAGGCCTTCTTC. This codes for CASSKQDRAKAFF.

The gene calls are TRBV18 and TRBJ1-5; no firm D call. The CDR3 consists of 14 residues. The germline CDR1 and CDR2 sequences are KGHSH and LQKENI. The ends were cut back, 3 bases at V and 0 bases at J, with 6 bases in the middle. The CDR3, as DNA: TGTGCCAGCTCACCGGCAACTAGCAATCAGCCCCAGCATTTT. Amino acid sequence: CASSPATSNQPQHF.

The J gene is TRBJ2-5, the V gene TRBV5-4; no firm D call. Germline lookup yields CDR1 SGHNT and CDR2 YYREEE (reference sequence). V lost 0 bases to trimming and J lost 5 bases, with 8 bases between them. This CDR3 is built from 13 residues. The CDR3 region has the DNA TGTGCCAGCAGCTTGGGGCTCTGGGAGACCCAGTACTTC. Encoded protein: CASSLGLWETQYF.

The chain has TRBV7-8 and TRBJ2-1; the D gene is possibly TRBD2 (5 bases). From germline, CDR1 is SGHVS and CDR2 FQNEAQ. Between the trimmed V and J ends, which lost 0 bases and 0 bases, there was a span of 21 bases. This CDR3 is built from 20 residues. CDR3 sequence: CASSLAWERRRRSSYNEQFF. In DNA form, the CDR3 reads TGTGCCAGCAGCTTAGCCTGGGAGCGGAGACGACGAAGCTCCTACAATGAGCAGTTCTTC.

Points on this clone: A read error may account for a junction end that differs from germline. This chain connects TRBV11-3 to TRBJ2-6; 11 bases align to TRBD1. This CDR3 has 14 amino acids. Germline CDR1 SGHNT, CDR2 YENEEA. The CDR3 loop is CASSPGTGGNVLTF. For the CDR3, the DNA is TGTGCCAGCAGCCCCGGGACAGGGGGCAACGTCCTGACTTTC.

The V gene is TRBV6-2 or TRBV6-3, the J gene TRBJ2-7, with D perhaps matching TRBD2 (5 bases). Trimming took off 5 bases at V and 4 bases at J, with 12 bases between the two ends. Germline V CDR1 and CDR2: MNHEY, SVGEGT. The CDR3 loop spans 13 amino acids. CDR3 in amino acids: CASSQLSGYEQYF. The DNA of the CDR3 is TGTGCCAGCAGTCAGTTAAGCGGTTACGAGCAGTACTTC.

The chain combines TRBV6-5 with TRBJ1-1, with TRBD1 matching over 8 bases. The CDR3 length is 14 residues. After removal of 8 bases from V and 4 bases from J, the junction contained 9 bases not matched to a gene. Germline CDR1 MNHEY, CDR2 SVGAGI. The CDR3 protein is CASWENRGSTEAFF. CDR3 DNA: TGTGCCAGCTGGGAGAACAGGGGGAGCACTGAAGCTTTCTTT.

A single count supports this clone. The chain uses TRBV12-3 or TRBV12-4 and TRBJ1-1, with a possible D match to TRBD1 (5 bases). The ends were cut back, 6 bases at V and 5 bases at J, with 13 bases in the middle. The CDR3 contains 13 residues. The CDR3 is CASSGLGGTEAFF. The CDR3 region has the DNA TGTGCCAGCAGCGGACTGGGGGGGACTGAAGCTTTCTTT.

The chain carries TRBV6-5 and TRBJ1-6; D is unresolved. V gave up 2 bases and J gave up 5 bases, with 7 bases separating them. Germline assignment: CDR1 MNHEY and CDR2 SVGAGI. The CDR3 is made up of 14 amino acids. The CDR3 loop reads CASSYKEHNSPLHF. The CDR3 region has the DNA TGTGCCAGCAGTTACAAGGAGCATAATTCACCCCTCCACTTT.

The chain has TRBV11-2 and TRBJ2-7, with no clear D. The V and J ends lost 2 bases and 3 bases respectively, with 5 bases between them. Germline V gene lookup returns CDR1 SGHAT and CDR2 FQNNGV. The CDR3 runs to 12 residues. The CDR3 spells CASSLRVYEQYF. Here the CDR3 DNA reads TGTGCCAGCAGCTTACGGGTCTACGAGCAGTACTTC.

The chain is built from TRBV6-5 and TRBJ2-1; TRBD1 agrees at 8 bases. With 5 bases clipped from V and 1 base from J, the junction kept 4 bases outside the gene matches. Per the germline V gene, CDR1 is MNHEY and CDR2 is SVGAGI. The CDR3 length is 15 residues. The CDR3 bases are TGTGCCAGCAGTAAGGACAGGGCATCCTACAATGAGCAGTTCTTC. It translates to CASSKDRASYNEQFF.

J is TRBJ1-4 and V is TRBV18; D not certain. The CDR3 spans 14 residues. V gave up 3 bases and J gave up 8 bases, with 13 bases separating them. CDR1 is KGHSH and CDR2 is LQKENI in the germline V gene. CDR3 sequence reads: CASSPARLREKLFF. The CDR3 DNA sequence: TGTGCCAGCTCACCCGCCAGACTTCGGGAAAAACTGTTTTTT.

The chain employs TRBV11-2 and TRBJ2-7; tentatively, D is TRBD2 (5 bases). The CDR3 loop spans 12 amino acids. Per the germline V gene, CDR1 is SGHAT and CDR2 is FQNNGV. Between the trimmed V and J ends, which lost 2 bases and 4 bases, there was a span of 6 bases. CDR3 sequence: CASSLSGYEQYF. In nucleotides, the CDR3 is TGTGCCAGCAGCTTATCGGGGTACGAGCAGTACTTC.

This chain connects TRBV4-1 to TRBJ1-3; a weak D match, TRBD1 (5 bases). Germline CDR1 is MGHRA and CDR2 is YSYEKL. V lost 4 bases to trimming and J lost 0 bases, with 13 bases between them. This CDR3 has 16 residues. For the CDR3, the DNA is TGCGCCAGCAGCCTCCAGGACACGAGCTCTGGAAACACCATATATTTT. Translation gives CASSLQDTSSGNTIYF.

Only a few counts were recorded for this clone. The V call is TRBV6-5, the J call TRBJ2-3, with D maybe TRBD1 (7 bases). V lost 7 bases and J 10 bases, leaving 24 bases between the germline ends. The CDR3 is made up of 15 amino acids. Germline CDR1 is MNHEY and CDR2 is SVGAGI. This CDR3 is CASKRRDSQFLAQYF. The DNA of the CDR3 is TGTGCCAGCAAGAGGCGGGACAGCCAGTTCTTGGCGCAGTATTTT.

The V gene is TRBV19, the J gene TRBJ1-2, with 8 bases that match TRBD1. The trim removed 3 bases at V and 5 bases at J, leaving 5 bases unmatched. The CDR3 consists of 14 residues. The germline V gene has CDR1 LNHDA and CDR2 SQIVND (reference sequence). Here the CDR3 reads CASSIGQGFYGYTF. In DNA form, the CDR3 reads TGTGCCAGTAGTATTGGACAGGGCTTTTATGGCTACACCTTC.